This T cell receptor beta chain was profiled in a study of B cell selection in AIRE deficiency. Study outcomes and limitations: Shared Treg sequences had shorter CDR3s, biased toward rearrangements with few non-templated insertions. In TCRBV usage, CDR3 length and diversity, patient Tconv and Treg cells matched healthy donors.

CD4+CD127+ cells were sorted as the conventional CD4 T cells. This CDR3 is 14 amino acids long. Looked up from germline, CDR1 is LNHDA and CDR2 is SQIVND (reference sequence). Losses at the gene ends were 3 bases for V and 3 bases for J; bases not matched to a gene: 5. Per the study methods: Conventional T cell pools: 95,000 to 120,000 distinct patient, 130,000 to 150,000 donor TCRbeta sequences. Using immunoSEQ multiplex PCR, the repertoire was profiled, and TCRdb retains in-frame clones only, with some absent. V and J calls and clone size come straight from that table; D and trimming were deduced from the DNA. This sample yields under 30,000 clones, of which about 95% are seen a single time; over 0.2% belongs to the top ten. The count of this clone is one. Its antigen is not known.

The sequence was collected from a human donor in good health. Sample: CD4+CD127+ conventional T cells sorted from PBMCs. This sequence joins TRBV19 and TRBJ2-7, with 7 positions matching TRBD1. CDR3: CASSIIGGFYEQYF. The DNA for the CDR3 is TGTGCCAGTAGTATCATAGGGGGCTTCTACGAGCAGTACTTC.